This T cell receptor (beta chain) was found in a study of tumor and adjacent non-tumor tissue in lung cancer. The template was RNA from unsorted bulk tissue. Distant lung tissue was collected more than 3 cm away from the tumor edge. The germline V gene encodes CDR1 SGHAT and CDR2 FQNNGV. This CDR3 contains 15 residues. This clonotype was detected a few times. The junction shows a germline mismatch at one end, possibly a read error. The library came from three nested PCR rounds adapted from ARM-PCR protocols. TCRdb processed the multiplex PCR reads anew with MiXCR; each CDR3 protein has one entry. This table has 70,000 to 95,000 distinct CDR3 sequences, less than 85% appearing once.

The chain links TRBV11-2 to TRBJ2-5; 7 bases are a match to TRBD1. Sample: distant non-tumor lung tissue. The origin of this receptor is a man aged 70-80 years with non-small cell lung cancer. The CDR3 sequence: CATRPGTVGQEAQYF. Here the CDR3 DNA reads TGTGCCACCAGGCCGGGGACAGTTGGGCAAGAGGCCCAGTACTTC.